The clone carrying this T cell receptor beta chain was seen more than once but under ten times. Its antigen remains unknown. From the 5' RACE reads, TCRdb called clonotypes with MiXCR, one entry per CDR3 protein. This sample has 300,000 to 400,000 distinct CDR3 sequences, with approximately 29% found just once. V was cut by 0 bases and J by 10 bases, with 7 bases left in between. CDR3 size: 12 residues. From germline, CDR1 is SGHDT and CDR2 YYEEEE. This sample was included in a study of T-cell memory formation after mild COVID-19. The study, taken as a whole, reports: CD4+ bias marked clones expanding day 15 to 37, unlike balanced contracting clones.

Sequenced input: PBMCs or a T cell subset sorted from them (not recorded which). The chain has TRBV5-6 and TRBJ2-2; a weak D match, TRBD1 (5 bases). The clonotype comes from an adult woman who had mild COVID-19 (a few samples of this study predate the infection). Cell type and time point are not known. For the CDR3, the DNA is TGTGCCAGCAGCTTGGTCGGACAGGAGCTGTTTTTT. It encodes CASSLVGQELFF. The full variable domain, completed using reference TRBV5-6 and TRBJ2-2, is DAGVTQSPTHLIKTRGQQVTLRCSPKSGHDTVSWYQQALGQGPQFIFQYYEEEERQRGNFPDRFSGHQFPNYSSELNVNALLLGDSALYLCASSLVGQELFFGEGSRLTVL.